Listed here are 23 T cell receptor beta chains from one sample, sequenced in a study of blood T cell repertoires in COVID-19. TCRdb keeps only in-frame clones here, not all; method: immunoSEQ multiplex PCR. The data hold about 240,000 clones, with 75% to 85% observed a single time. The sequencing sample was made of peripheral blood. The receptors were sampled from a woman aged 55-70 years with active or convalescent COVID-19.

The chain is built from TRBV27 and TRBJ2-7; 7 nucleotides match TRBD1. Germline V CDR1 and CDR2: MNHEY, SMNVEV (reference sequence). Trimming removed 6 bases from V and 2 bases from J; junction bases left unmatched: 7. The CDR3 length is 14 residues. CDR3 protein: CASSRDRVTYEQYF. In DNA form, the CDR3 reads TGTGCCAGCAGCAGAGACAGGGTCACCTACGAGCAGTACTTC.

The chain is built from TRBV5-6 and TRBJ1-2; 8 bases match TRBD1. V gave up 2 bases and J gave up 7 bases; unmatched junction bases: 7. Germline values: CDR1 SGHDT, CDR2 YYEEEE. CDR3 size: 14 residues. For the CDR3, the DNA is TGTGCCAGCAGCTTCCGGCGCAGGGGGCTTGGCTACACCTTC. Protein product: CASSFRRRGLGYTF.

J is TRBJ2-5 and V is TRBV6-5; 7 bases match TRBD2. The junction had 11 bases not matched to a gene; V was cut back by 6 bases and J by 4 bases. Germline V gene data show CDR1 as MNHEY and CDR2 as SVGAGI. The CDR3 consists of 15 residues. CDR3 nucleotides: TGTGCCAGCAGCCCCCTTTGGGGGGGAGGAGAGACCCAGTACTTC. Its protein is CASSPLWGGGETQYF.

This sequence joins TRBV5-8 and TRBJ1-2, with D unclear. This CDR3 region has 12 residues. Trimming took off 4 bases at V and 1 base at J, with 5 bases between the two ends. Germline V gene sequence: CDR1 SGHTS, CDR2 YDEGEE. The CDR3, as DNA: TGTGCCAGCAGCCCAGTTAACTATGGCTACACCTTC. This codes for CASSPVNYGYTF.

This chain joins TRBV6-1 and TRBJ1-2; tentative D call: TRBD1 (5 bases). CDR1 MNHNS and CDR2 SASEGT come from the germline V gene. The CDR3 totals 14 residues. Trimming shortened V by 2 bases and J by 2 bases, and 9 bases separated the two germline ends. The CDR3 loop is CASSENSGNYGYTF. CDR3 DNA sequence: TGTGCCAGCAGTGAAAATTCAGGGAACTATGGCTACACCTTC.

V is TRBV11-2 and J is TRBJ1-2; possible D gene TRBD1, 6 bases. This CDR3 contains 18 residues. V gave up 4 bases and J gave up 8 bases, with 29 bases separating them. Germline-derived CDR1 and CDR2 are SGHAT and FQNNGV. As DNA, the CDR3 is TGTGCCAGCAGCTCCTATATCGGGACATCATACGGGGCTGAGGGCTACACCTTC. Its translation: CASSSYIGTSYGAEGYTF.

V is TRBV7-2 and J is TRBJ1-4, with 8 bases identical to TRBD1. The CDR3 consists of 19 residues. Looked up from germline, CDR1 is SGHTA and CDR2 is FQGNSA. With 0 bases clipped from V and 5 bases from J, the junction kept 14 bases outside the gene matches. The CDR3 DNA reads as TGTGCCAGCAGCTTAGCGGGGTCCCAGGGGGCAGGGTCGAATGAAAAACTGTTTTTT. It codes for CASSLAGSQGAGSNEKLFF.

The chain uses TRBV27 and TRBJ1-1; no reliable D call. From germline, CDR1 is MNHEY and CDR2 SMNVEV (reference sequence). V was shortened by 3 bases and J by 1 base, with 6 bases between the two germline ends. The CDR3 covers 13 residues. CDR3 DNA: TGTGCCAGCAGTTTGGAGGGGAACACTGAAGCTTTCTTT. Translating it yields CASSLEGNTEAFF.

The chain uses TRBV4-1 and TRBJ1-2; perhaps TRBD1 as D (5 bases). With 0 bases removed from V and 14 bases from J, the gap between germline ends came to 16 bases. Germline V gives CDR1 MGHRA, CDR2 YSYEKL. This CDR3 spans 13 amino acids. The CDR3: CASSQDVRDSVTF. The CDR3 bases are TGCGCCAGCAGCCAAGATGTCCGGGACTCGGTGACCTTC.

The chain couples TRBV28 to TRBJ2-2; 8 bases fit TRBD1. The junction had 7 bases not matched to a gene; V was cut back by 6 bases and J by 1 base. CDR3 length: 16 residues. Per the germline V gene, CDR1 is MDHEN and CDR2 is SYDVKM. CDR3 sequence (DNA): TGTGCCAGCAGGCCCTATGGGACAGGGAACACCGGGGAGCTGTTTTTT. Translated, it gives CASRPYGTGNTGELFF.

In its sample, this clone was seen once. The rearrangement joins TRBV7-8 to TRBJ1-3; D is possibly TRBD1 (5 bases). Germline V CDR1 and CDR2: SGHVS, FQNEAQ. The CDR3 spans 15 residues. Trimming took 5 bases from V and 0 from J, leaving 11 bases between them. The CDR3 nucleotides read TGTGCCAGCAGCCCAAACAGGAACTCTGGAAACACCATATATTTT. Amino acid sequence: CASSPNRNSGNTIYF.

The chain combines TRBV6-5 with TRBJ1-1; 7 nucleotides agree with TRBD1. The CDR3 consists of 14 residues. Germline V gene lookup returns CDR1 MNHEY and CDR2 SVGAGI. The junction had 4 bases not matched to a gene; V was cut back by 3 bases and J by 3 bases. The CDR3 bases are TGTGCCAGCAGTTATTTTACAGGGGACACTGAAGCTTTCTTT. Protein: CASSYFTGDTEAFF.

For the CDR3, the DNA is TGTGCCTGGAGCTCCTCCCCGGTGGGGACAGGGAGATATGGCTACACCTTC. Protein sequence: CAWSSSPVGTGRYGYTF. The rearrangement links TRBV30 to TRBJ1-2, with 9 bases that match TRBD1. V lost 3 bases and J lost 5; bases outside the gene matches: 16. Per germline, CDR1 GTSNPN and CDR2 SVGIG (reference sequence). The CDR3 extends over 17 amino acids.

This clone was counted only a few times. The gene calls are TRBV7-2 and TRBJ2-2, with 15 bases matching TRBD2. This CDR3 region has 17 residues. V shed 5 bases, J shed 5 bases, and the junction held 6 bases outside the gene matches. From germline, CDR1 is SGHTA and CDR2 FQGNSA. The chain's CDR3 is CASSKGLAGGGTGELFF. CDR3 DNA: TGTGCCAGCAGCAAGGGACTAGCGGGGGGTGGAACCGGGGAGCTGTTTTTT. Complete variable domain (other parts from reference TRBV7-2 and TRBJ2-2): GAGVSQSPSNKVTEKGKDVELRCDPISGHTALYWYRQSLGQGLEFLIYFQGNSAPDKSGLPSDRFSAERTGGSVSTLTIQRTQQEDSAVYLCASSKGLAGGGTGELFFGEGSRLTVL.

V usage is TRBV14 and J usage is TRBJ1-1; D is perhaps TRBD1 (6 bases). V was trimmed by 0 bases and J by 9 bases, leaving 11 bases between them. Germline assignment: CDR1 SGHDN and CDR2 FVKESK. CDR3 length equals 13 residues. CDR3: CASSQDSDSQAFF. CDR3 nucleotides: TGTGCCAGCAGCCAAGATTCGGACAGCCAAGCTTTCTTT.

The chain recombines TRBV5-8 with TRBJ2-1; TRBD2 agrees at 7 bases. V was pared by 5 bases and J by 8 bases, with 16 bases of the junction left unmatched. Germline loops: CDR1 SGHTS, CDR2 YDEGEE. This CDR3 has 16 amino acids. The CDR3 nucleotides are TGTGCCAGCAGGATGCCCCACTCACTAGCGCGAGATGAGCAGTTCTTC. Translated, it gives CASRMPHSLARDEQFF.

A few counts support this clone. CDR3 in amino acids: CASSRGAGLDKPQHF. The CDR3 coding sequence is TGTGCCAGTAGTCGAGGCGCGGGGCTGGATAAGCCCCAGCATTTT. The chain employs TRBV19 and TRBJ1-5; the D gene is possibly TRBD1 (5 bases). The V and J ends lost 5 bases and 8 bases respectively, with 19 bases between them. CDR3 length: 15 amino acids. Germline CDR1 is LNHDA and CDR2 is SQIVND (reference sequence).

V and J are TRBV9 and TRBJ2-5; weak D call: TRBD2 (7 bases). Trimming removed 1 base at V and 1 base at J, with 17 bases between. CDR3 length: 17 amino acids. Germline loops: CDR1 SGDLS, CDR2 YYNGEE. This CDR3 is CASSVSQSGGIQETQYF. In DNA, the CDR3 is TGTGCCAGCAGCGTATCCCAGTCGGGGGGCATCCAAGAGACCCAGTACTTC.

The genes are TRBV30 and TRBJ1-6; 9 bases are shared with TRBD1. This CDR3 is 18 amino acids long. Trimming cost V 0 bases and J 7 bases; bases outside gene matches: 13. Germline V gives CDR1 GTSNPN, CDR2 SVGIG (reference sequence). CDR3: CAWSVRGVGQGYNSPLHF. CDR3 bases: TGTGCCTGGAGTGTACGAGGGGTGGGACAGGGCTACAATTCACCCCTCCACTTT.

The chain has TRBV27 and TRBJ1-2; weak D call: TRBD1 (5 bases). The germline CDR1 and CDR2 sequences are MNHEY and SMNVEV (reference sequence). The CDR3 contains 12 residues. V shed 3 bases and J shed 7 bases, with 9 bases lying between them. This CDR3 is CASSFGGGGYTF. The CDR3 nucleotides read TGTGCCAGCAGTTTCGGGGGGGGTGGCTACACCTTC.

This chain links TRBV5-5 with TRBJ2-1; 9 bases line up with TRBD2. Germline V gives CDR1 SGHKS, CDR2 YYEKEE (reference sequence). This CDR3 has 16 residues. The junction had 8 bases not matched to a gene; V was cut back by 3 bases and J by 4 bases. CDR3 region: CASSSAGGNSYNEQFF. CDR3 bases: TGTGCCAGCAGCTCAGCGGGGGGTAATAGTTACAATGAGCAGTTCTTC. The full variable domain, completed using reference TRBV5-5 and TRBJ2-1, is DAGVTQSPTHLIKTRGQQVTLRCSPISGHKSVSWYQQVLGQGPQFIFQYYEKEERGRGNFPDRFSARQFPNYSSELNVNALLLGDSALYLCASSSAGGNSYNEQFFGPGTRLTVL.

The chain is built from TRBV21-1 and TRBJ1-2; TRBD1 is the table's D call, not checked against the DNA. TRBV21-1 is listed as a pseudogene. The CDR3 has 17 amino acids. CDR3 coding DNA: TGTGCCAGCAGCGCCGGACAGGGTTTAGGGTCTAACTATGGCTACACCTTC. It specifies CASSAGQGLGSNYGYTF.

V usage is TRBV5-1 and J usage is TRBJ2-2; 9 bases fit TRBD1. This CDR3 comprises 14 residues. The germline V gene has CDR1 SGHRS and CDR2 YFSETQ. V was pared by 4 bases and J by 5 bases, with 3 bases of the junction left unmatched. CDR3 amino acids: CASSRDRVTGELFF. The CDR3 nucleotides are TGCGCCAGCAGCCGGGACAGGGTAACCGGGGAGCTGTTTTTT.